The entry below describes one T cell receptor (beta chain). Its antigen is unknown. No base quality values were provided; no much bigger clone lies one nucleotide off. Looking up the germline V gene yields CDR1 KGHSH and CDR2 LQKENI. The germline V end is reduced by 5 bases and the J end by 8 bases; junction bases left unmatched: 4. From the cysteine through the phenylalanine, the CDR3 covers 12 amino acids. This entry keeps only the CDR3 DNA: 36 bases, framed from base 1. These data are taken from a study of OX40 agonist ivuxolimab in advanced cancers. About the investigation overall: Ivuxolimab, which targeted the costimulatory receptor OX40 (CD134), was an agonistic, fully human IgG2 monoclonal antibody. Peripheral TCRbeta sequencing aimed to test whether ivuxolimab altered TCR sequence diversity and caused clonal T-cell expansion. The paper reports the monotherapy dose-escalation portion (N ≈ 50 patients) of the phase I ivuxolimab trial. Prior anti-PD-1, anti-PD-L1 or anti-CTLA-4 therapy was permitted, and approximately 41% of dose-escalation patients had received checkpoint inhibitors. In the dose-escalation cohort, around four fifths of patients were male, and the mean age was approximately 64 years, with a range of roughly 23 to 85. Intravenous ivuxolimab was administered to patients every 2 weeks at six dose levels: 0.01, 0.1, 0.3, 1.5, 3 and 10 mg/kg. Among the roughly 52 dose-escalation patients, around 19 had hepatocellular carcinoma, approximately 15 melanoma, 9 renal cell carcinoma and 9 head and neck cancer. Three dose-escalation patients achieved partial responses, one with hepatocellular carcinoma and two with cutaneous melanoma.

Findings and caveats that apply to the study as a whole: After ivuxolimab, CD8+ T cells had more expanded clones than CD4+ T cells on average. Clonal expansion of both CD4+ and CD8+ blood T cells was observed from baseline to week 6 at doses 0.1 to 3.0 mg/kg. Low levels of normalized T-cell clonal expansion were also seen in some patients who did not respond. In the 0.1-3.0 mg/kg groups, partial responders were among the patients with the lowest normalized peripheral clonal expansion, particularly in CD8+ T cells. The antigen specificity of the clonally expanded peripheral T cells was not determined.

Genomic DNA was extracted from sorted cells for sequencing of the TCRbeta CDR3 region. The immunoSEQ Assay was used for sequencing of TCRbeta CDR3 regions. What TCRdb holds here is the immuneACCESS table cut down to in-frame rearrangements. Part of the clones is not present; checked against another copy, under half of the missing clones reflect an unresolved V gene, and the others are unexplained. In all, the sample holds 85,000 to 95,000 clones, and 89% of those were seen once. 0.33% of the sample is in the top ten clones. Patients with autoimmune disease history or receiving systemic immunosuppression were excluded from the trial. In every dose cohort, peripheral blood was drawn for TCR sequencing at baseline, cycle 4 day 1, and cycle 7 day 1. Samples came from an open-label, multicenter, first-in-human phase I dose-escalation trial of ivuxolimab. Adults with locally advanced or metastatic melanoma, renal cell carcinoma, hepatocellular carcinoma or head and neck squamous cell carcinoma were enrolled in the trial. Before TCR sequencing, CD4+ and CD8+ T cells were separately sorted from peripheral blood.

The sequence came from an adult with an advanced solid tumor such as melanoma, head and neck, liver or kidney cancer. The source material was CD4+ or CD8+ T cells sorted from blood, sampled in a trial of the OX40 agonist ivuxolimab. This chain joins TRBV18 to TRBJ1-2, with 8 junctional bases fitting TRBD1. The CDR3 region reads CASSNGQGGYTF. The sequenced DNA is TGTGCCAGCTCAAATGGACAGGGAGGCTACACCTTC.